These 20 T cell receptor beta chains share one sample of origin, sequenced in a study of T cell repertoires in cytomegalovirus infection. TCRdb reprocessed the reads with MiXCR, giving one entry per CDR3 protein. The sample shows 270,000 or so distinct CDR3 sequences, 17% of them seen only once. Sequencing was carried out using CD8+ T cells from PBMCs. The receptors come from a human donor in good health (CMV status not recorded). Some clones in this sample may be carry-over from other donors' samples.

The rearrangement links TRBV12-3 or TRBV12-4 to TRBJ2-5; TRBD1 aligns across 7 bases. V shed 5 bases, J shed 3 bases, and the junction held 3 bases outside the gene matches. The CDR3 is 13 residues long. The CDR3 DNA reads as TGTGCCAGCAGTGATGACAGGGAAGAGACCCAGTACTTC. It encodes CASSDDREETQYF.

In this sample, this clonotype turned up many times. The chain joins TRBV10-3 to TRBJ1-1, with D perhaps TRBD1 (5 bases). Germline V CDR1 and CDR2: ENHRY, SYGVKD. V shed 2 bases and J shed 10 bases, with 11 bases lying between them. The CDR3 covers 12 residues. This CDR3 is CAISEAGRGAFF. The CDR3 DNA reads TGTGCCATCAGTGAGGCAGGTAGGGGAGCTTTCTTT.

The J gene is TRBJ2-5, the V gene TRBV19; D is tentatively TRBD1 or TRBD2 (6 bases each). Germline-derived CDR1 and CDR2 are LNHDA and SQIVND (reference sequence). V lost 3 bases to trimming and J lost 1 base, with 18 bases between them. The CDR3 is 17 amino acids. CDR3 DNA: TGTGCCAGTAGTATCACGGACGGGGGCCCGATCCAAGAGACCCAGTACTTC. It yields the protein CASSITDGGPIQETQYF.

This clonotype appeared many times. V usage is TRBV4-1 and J usage is TRBJ2-7; the D gene is possibly TRBD1 (5 bases). Looked up from germline, CDR1 is MGHRA and CDR2 is YSYEKL. Trimming stripped 2 bases from V and 1 base from J, with 12 bases between. There are 15 residues in the CDR3. The CDR3: CASSQTSTASYEQYF. The CDR3, as DNA: TGCGCCAGCAGCCAAACCTCGACAGCGTCCTACGAGCAGTACTTC.

This clonotype has at least ten counts. The V gene is TRBV6-5, the J gene TRBJ2-2, with D possibly TRBD1 on 6 matching bases. The CDR3 loop spans 15 amino acids. V lost 6 bases and J 0 bases, leaving 11 bases between the germline ends. CDR1 MNHEY and CDR2 SVGAGI come from the germline V gene. The CDR3 loop is CASRLDRSNTGELFF. CDR3 nucleotide sequence: TGTGCCAGCAGACTAGACAGGTCGAACACCGGGGAGCTGTTTTTT.

The chain is built from TRBV20-1 and TRBJ1-2; 8 bases are shared with TRBD1. Trimming cost V 6 bases and J 7 bases; bases outside gene matches: 13. Germline CDR1 reads DFQATT; CDR2 reads SNEGSKA (reference sequence). The CDR3 is 14 amino acids. CDR3 in amino acids: CSAPRPDRVSGYTF. In DNA form, the CDR3 reads TGCAGTGCACCACGGCCGGACAGGGTCAGTGGCTACACCTTC.

This clonotype was detected a few times. V is TRBV25-1 and J is TRBJ2-1; 7 bases agree with TRBD1. This CDR3 spans 16 amino acids. Germline values: CDR1 MGHDK, CDR2 SYGVNS. V shed 4 bases, J shed 5 bases, and the junction held 11 bases outside the gene matches. Written as DNA, the CDR3 is TGTGCCAGCAGTGCGACCACAGGGGCCCGCAACAATGAGCAGTTCTTC. Its protein is CASSATTGARNNEQFF.

This clonotype was detected many times. This chain joins TRBV7-8 and TRBJ2-7; D remains unclear. Trimming cost V 4 bases and J 4 bases, with 17 bases left between them. The CDR3 contains 15 residues. Germline loops: CDR1 SGHVS, CDR2 FQNEAQ. The CDR3 is CASSSRRGSPYEQYF. CDR3 nucleotides: TGTGCCAGCAGCTCCCGTCGTGGGTCCCCTTACGAGCAGTACTTC.

This clonotype came up many times. The rearrangement joins TRBV7-6 to TRBJ2-5; D gene unclear. Germline loops: CDR1 SGHVS, CDR2 FNYEAQ. Trimming pared 0 bases from V and 4 bases from J, leaving 9 bases between. This CDR3 is 14 amino acids long. CDR3 DNA: TGTGCCAGCAGCTTAGCGGGTCCTGGAGAGACCCAGTACTTC. Translating it yields CASSLAGPGETQYF.

There are many counts of this clonotype. The V gene is TRBV11-2, the J gene TRBJ2-1; perhaps D is TRBD1 or TRBD2 (5 bases each). Germline CDR1 is SGHAT and CDR2 is FQNNGV. Trimming took off 3 bases at V and 0 bases at J, with 9 bases between the two ends. The CDR3 is made up of 15 amino acids. Here the CDR3 DNA reads TGTGCCAGCAGCTTGGGACGTCCCTCCTACAATGAGCAGTTCTTC. It encodes CASSLGRPSYNEQFF.

This clonotype was observed at least ten times. J is TRBJ1-2 and V is TRBV7-9; D is ambiguous. The germline V gene encodes CDR1 SEHNR and CDR2 FQNEAQ (reference sequence). V gave up 8 bases and J gave up 6 bases, with 19 bases separating them. The CDR3 is made up of 14 amino acids. The CDR3 DNA sequence: TGTGCCAGCTCATCAGACGGGGATAGGCATGGCTACACCTTC. The encoded protein is CASSSDGDRHGYTF.

Many counts were recorded for this clonotype. This rearrangement joins TRBV6-2 or TRBV6-3 to TRBJ1-1; D unresolved. V was trimmed by 2 bases and J by 6 bases, leaving 7 bases between them. The CDR3 totals 12 residues. CDR1 is MNHEY, CDR2 SVGEGT, per germline. The CDR3, as DNA: TGTGCCAGCAGTTACGGCGGCCCTGAAGCTTTCTTT. It specifies CASSYGGPEAFF.

The rearrangement uses TRBV27 and TRBJ2-7; TRBD2 is a possible D gene (6 bases). CDR1 is MNHEY, CDR2 SMNVEV, per germline (reference sequence). Trimming took off 4 bases at V and 5 bases at J, with 15 bases between the two ends. The CDR3 is 14 residues long. Here the CDR3 reads CASSSWGLGDEQYF. CDR3 DNA sequence: TGTGCCAGCAGTTCTTGGGGACTGGGCGACGAGCAGTACTTC.

Regarding this clonotype: A much larger clone sits a single nucleotide away, making a read error possible. The chain carries TRBV2 and TRBJ2-7; no definite D call. CDR1 and CDR2 from the germline V gene are SNHLY and FYNNEI. The CDR3 loop spans 10 amino acids. CDR3 region: CVSVSYEQYF. For the CDR3, the DNA is TGTGTCAGCGTATCCTACGAGCAGTACTTC.

This clonotype has a count of ten or more. J is TRBJ1-2 and V is TRBV11-2; no firm D call. The CDR3 sequence is 13 residues long. V gave up 5 bases and J gave up 4 bases, with 11 bases separating them. Germline CDR1 is SGHAT and CDR2 is FQNNGV. DNA of the CDR3: TGTGCCAGCAGCAGTGCTGGACCCTATGGCTACACCTTC. Translating it yields CASSSAGPYGYTF.

This clonotype was found many times. The chain has TRBV28 and TRBJ2-2; the match to TRBD1 covers 10 bases. Germline CDR1 is MDHEN and CDR2 is SYDVKM. This CDR3 contains 16 residues. V dropped 7 bases and J dropped 5; count of bases not matched to a gene: 10. The CDR3 nucleotides are TGTGCCAGCACCCCTGGGGGACAGGGGTTGACCGGGGAGCTGTTTTTT. Protein: CASTPGGQGLTGELFF.

This clonotype was found a few times. The chain joins TRBV7-4 to TRBJ2-1, with D unresolved. V was trimmed by 2 bases and J by 7 bases, leaving 15 bases between them. CDR3 size: 15 residues. Germline loops: CDR1 SGHVT, CDR2 SQSDAQ. The CDR3 sequence: CASSLTAARLNEQFF. In DNA, the CDR3 is TGTGCCAGCAGCTTAACCGCCGCTAGGCTAAATGAGCAGTTCTTC.

There are many counts of this clonotype. The chain is built from TRBV2 and TRBJ2-2; D is ambiguous. CDR3 length: 14 amino acids. V dropped 8 bases and J dropped 5 bases, with 15 bases sitting between them. Germline V gene lookup returns CDR1 SNHLY and CDR2 FYNNEI. The CDR3 DNA is TGTGCCAGCGGTAACAGACTTGGGACCGGGGAGCTGTTTTTT. Amino acid sequence: CASGNRLGTGELFF.

This clonotype was counted at least ten times. One end of the junction is discordant with germline, which a read error may explain. The CDR3 DNA reads as TGTGCCAGCAGCTTCTTCGGTGGTGAAGCTTTT. It codes for CASSFFGGEAF. The V gene is TRBV7-6, the J gene TRBJ1-1; D ambiguous. This CDR3 region has 11 residues. Germline assignment: CDR1 SGHVS and CDR2 FNYEAQ.

Many counts were recorded for this clonotype. The gene calls are TRBV7-2 and TRBJ2-7, with TRBD1 identical over 7 bases. V shed 0 bases and J 6 bases; nucleotides not matched to a gene: 17. The CDR3 is 18 amino acids. Per germline, CDR1 SGHTA and CDR2 FQGNSA. DNA for the CDR3: TGTGCCAGCAGCTTAGCTCGGACAGGTAGTAGGGGAGCAGCCGAGCAGTACTTC. Residues: CASSLARTGSRGAAEQYF.